The sequence of this TCR beta chain was determined in a study of CD4 T cells in relation to SARS-CoV-2 and coronaviruses. General observations from the study: Each donor contributed either pre-pandemic or post-infection samples, not both.

Trimming pared 2 bases from V and 1 base from J, leaving 9 bases between. Germline CDR1 is MGHRA and CDR2 is YSYEKL. CDR3 length equals 15 residues. The data were produced by immunoSEQ multiplex PCR, yet TCRdb's version contains in-frame clones alone and is incomplete. This sample has about 40,000 clones; around 77% occur once, and the top ten carry about 20%. Regarding this clone: Its antigen is not identified.

V gene TRBV4-1 combines with J gene TRBJ2-1, with no clear D. Sequenced input: memory CD4+ T cells from PBMCs, cultured in vitro. This TCR was sampled from an adult with COVID-19. DNA for the CDR3: TGCGCCAGCAGCCAAAAGGCCCCGTCCTACAATGAGCAGTTCTTC. This translates into CASSQKAPSYNEQFF.